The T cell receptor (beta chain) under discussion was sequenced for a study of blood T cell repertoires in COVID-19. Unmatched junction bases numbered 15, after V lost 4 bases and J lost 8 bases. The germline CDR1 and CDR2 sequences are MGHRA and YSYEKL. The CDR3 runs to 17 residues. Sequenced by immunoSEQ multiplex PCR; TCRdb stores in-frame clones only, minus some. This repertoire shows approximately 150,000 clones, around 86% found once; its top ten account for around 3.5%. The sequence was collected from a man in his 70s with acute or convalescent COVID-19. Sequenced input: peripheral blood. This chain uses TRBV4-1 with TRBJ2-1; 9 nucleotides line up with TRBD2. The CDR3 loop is CASSLPEVGLATHEQFF. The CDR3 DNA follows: TGCGCCAGCAGCCTACCGGAGGTGGGACTAGCTACGCATGAGCAGTTCTTC.